These 17 T cell receptor beta chains were sequenced from one sample in a study of vaccination and CD4 T cells after COVID-19 (dated 2022 in TCRdb). The sample's treatment or condition label, decoded: 10-day PBMC culture with coronavirus spike peptide pools or control peptides (ViraFEST assay). Which antigens these TCRs recognize remains unknown. The method behind the library was PCR. The listed sequencing device is Illumina iSeq 100. TCR sequencing of DNA from cultured CD4+ T cells used the Oncomine TCR Beta short-read assay at the Johns Hopkins FTIC core. TCRdb reran the public reads through fastp at Q25 and MiXCR, keeping productive beta chains. Rows with one shared CDR3 protein collapse into an entry with the most common genes and DNA. Across this sample there are 12,000 or so distinct CDR3 sequences, with about three quarters seen only once. Roughly 24% of the sample belongs to the ten largest clones.

Sequencing was performed on CD4+ T cells from blood, cultured in vitro. The source is a human donor who had recovered from COVID-19.

The chain has TRBV20-1 and TRBJ2-1; the match to TRBD2 covers 15 bases. Trimming took 2 bases from V and 9 from J; bases not matched to a gene: 5. Germline assignment: CDR1 DFQATT and CDR2 SNEGSKA (reference sequence). CDR3 length: 15 residues. The CDR3 sequence: CSARLRTSGRAEQFF. The CDR3, as DNA: TGCAGTGCTAGATTAAGGACTAGCGGGAGGGCTGAGCAGTTCTTC.

The chain is built from TRBV6-5 and TRBJ1-1, with 8 bases that match TRBD1. The CDR3 has 13 residues. Trimming took 4 bases from V and 7 from J; bases not matched to a gene: 5. Germline V gene sequence: CDR1 MNHEY, CDR2 SVGAGI. This CDR3 is CASSSRQGIEAFF. CDR3 nucleotides: TGTGCCAGCAGTTCTAGACAGGGGATTGAAGCTTTCTTT.

The chain is built from TRBV28 and TRBJ1-2; D call uncertain. CDR1 is MDHEN, CDR2 SYDVKM, per germline. The CDR3 totals 12 residues. V shed 2 bases and J shed 4 bases, with 5 bases lying between them. CDR3 sequence (DNA): TGTGCCAGCAGTTTAGGGCTCTATGGCTACACCTTC. Protein sequence: CASSLGLYGYTF.

V usage is TRBV20-1 and J usage is TRBJ1-2, with D hard to call. Germline V lookup: CDR1 DFQATT, CDR2 SNEGSKA (reference sequence). The CDR3 covers 12 residues. The germline V and J ends were trimmed by 6 bases and 0 bases, with 8 bases remaining between them. CDR3: CSAKRANYGYTF. The CDR3 DNA sequence: TGCAGTGCGAAAAGGGCTAACTATGGCTACACCTTC.

DNA for the CDR3: TGCAGTGTCCCGGACAGACAGGGAGGCCATGGCTACACCTTC. Residues: CSVPDRQGGHGYTF. V usage is TRBV20-1 and J usage is TRBJ1-2; TRBD1 matches 7 bases. The junction had 14 bases not matched to a gene; V was cut back by 7 bases and J by 6 bases. CDR1 and CDR2 (germline): DFQATT, SNEGSKA (reference sequence). The CDR3 spans 14 residues.

For the CDR3, the DNA is TGTGCCACCAGCAGAGATCGGGCAGGGGGATTTCTGTCACCCCTCCACTTT. Its translation: CATSRDRAGGFLSPLHF. The chain is built from TRBV15 and TRBJ1-6; 7 nucleotides agree with TRBD1. V lost 0 bases and J lost 10; bases outside the gene matches: 12. The germline V gene encodes CDR1 LNHNV and CDR2 YYDKDF (reference sequence). CDR3 length equals 17 residues.

The chain uses TRBV12-3 or TRBV12-4 and TRBJ2-3; D may be TRBD1 or TRBD2 (7 bases each). V gave up 3 bases and J gave up 4 bases, with 23 bases separating them. This CDR3 is built from 18 residues. CDR3 sequence reads: CASSFGGEGRGSSDTQYF. Written as DNA, the CDR3 is TGTGCCAGCAGTTTTGGGGGGGAGGGCAGGGGGAGCTCAGATACGCAGTATTTT.

The chain carries TRBV6-1 and TRBJ2-7, with a weak D call TRBD1 (7 bases). The germline V and J ends were trimmed by 10 bases and 8 bases, with 21 bases remaining between them. The CDR3 has 13 amino acids. CDR1 is MNHNS, CDR2 SASEGT, per germline. Here the CDR3 reads CATGGIMRPQQYF. The CDR3 nucleotides read TGTGCCACAGGGGGGATCATGAGGCCTCAGCAGTACTTC.

CDR3 in amino acids: CSARPRVADTDTQYF. CDR3 nucleotide sequence: TGCAGTGCTAGACCTCGGGTAGCGGACACAGATACGCAGTATTTT. The chain uses TRBV20-1 and TRBJ2-3; the D gene is possibly TRBD2 (6 bases). The CDR3 runs 15 residues. V lost 2 bases to trimming and J lost 2 bases, with 14 bases between them. From germline, CDR1 is DFQATT and CDR2 SNEGSKA (reference sequence).

The V gene is TRBV18, the J gene TRBJ1-1; a possible D gene is TRBD1 (5 bases). CDR3 length: 13 residues. CDR1 is KGHSH and CDR2 is LQKENI in the germline V gene. Trimming removed 3 bases at V and 7 bases at J, with 12 bases between. The DNA of the CDR3 is TGTGCCAGCTCACCTCAGGGTAGCGGTGAAGCTTTCTTT. Translated: CASSPQGSGEAFF.

The chain recombines TRBV2 with TRBJ1-5, with 9 positions matching TRBD1. The V segment lost 4 bases and the J segment 4 bases; nucleotides outside the gene matches: 11. The CDR3 totals 17 residues. The germline V gene has CDR1 SNHLY and CDR2 FYNNEI. DNA of the CDR3: TGTGCCAGCAGTGCGGGACAGGGCCTTAGAGAAAATCAGCCCCAGCATTTT. This encodes CASSAGQGLRENQPQHF.

This clonotype was seen a handful of times. The chain employs TRBV20-1 and TRBJ1-6, with a possible D match to TRBD1 (6 bases). This CDR3 comprises 18 residues. Germline V gene data show CDR1 as DFQATT and CDR2 as SNEGSKA (reference sequence). V lost 5 bases, J lost 7 bases, and 27 bases lay in between. The CDR3 bases are TGCAGTGCTCCGGGTGAGGGGGGCGCCTTCCGGACGAATTCACCCCTCCACTTT. Amino acid sequence: CSAPGEGGAFRTNSPLHF.

The V gene is TRBV7-2, the J gene TRBJ1-2, with TRBD1 matching over 9 bases. V lost 1 base, J lost 8 bases, and 8 bases stayed unmatched. Germline-derived CDR1 and CDR2 are SGHTA and FQGNSA. The CDR3 sequence is 15 residues long. CDR3 protein: CASSLGSNRGLGYTF. The DNA of the CDR3 is TGTGCCAGCAGCTTAGGATCAAACAGGGGGCTGGGCTACACCTTC.

The gene calls are TRBV27 and TRBJ2-5; D may be TRBD1 or TRBD2 (5 bases each). Germline V gene data show CDR1 as MNHEY and CDR2 as SMNVEV (reference sequence). V was trimmed by 6 bases and J by 5 bases, leaving 13 bases between them. The CDR3 contains 13 residues. This CDR3 reads CASRGPRRETQYF. CDR3 nucleotides: TGTGCCAGCAGGGGGCCCAGGAGGGAGACCCAGTACTTC.

The chain carries TRBV28 and TRBJ2-5, with TRBD2 as a possible D gene (6 bases). The V end was cut by 8 bases, the J end by 5 bases, with 15 bases between. Germline loops: CDR1 MDHEN, CDR2 SYDVKM. This CDR3 has 13 residues. The CDR3 DNA reads as TGTGCCAGCGGAGGGCAGGTGGGGGAGACCCAGTACTTC. As protein: CASGGQVGETQYF.

The chain couples TRBV5-4 to TRBJ1-1; D remains unclear. Trimming cost V 1 base and J 1 base, with 14 bases left between them. Germline CDR1 is SGHNT and CDR2 is YYREEE (reference sequence). The CDR3 loop spans 16 amino acids. DNA for the CDR3: TGTGCCAGCAGCTTGTGGTTTACCAGGAAGAACACTGAAGCTTTCTTT. It translates to CASSLWFTRKNTEAFF. Filled out from reference TRBV5-4 and TRBJ1-1, the complete variable domain reads ETGVTQSPTHLIKTRGQQVTLRCSSQSGHNTVSWYQQALGQGPQFIFQYYREEENGRGNFPPRFSGLQFPNYSSELNVNALELDDSALYLCASSLWFTRKNTEAFFGQGTRLTVV.

This clonotype was counted a single time. This chain joins TRBV20-1 and TRBJ2-1; 9 nucleotides match TRBD1. CDR1 is DFQATT, CDR2 SNEGSKA, per germline (reference sequence). J was trimmed by 7 bases and V by 6 bases; bases with no gene match: 10. This CDR3 is built from 14 residues. As DNA, the CDR3 is TGCAGTGCGCCACCGGGACAGGGAGGGAATGAGCAGTTCTTC. The encoded protein is CSAPPGQGGNEQFF.